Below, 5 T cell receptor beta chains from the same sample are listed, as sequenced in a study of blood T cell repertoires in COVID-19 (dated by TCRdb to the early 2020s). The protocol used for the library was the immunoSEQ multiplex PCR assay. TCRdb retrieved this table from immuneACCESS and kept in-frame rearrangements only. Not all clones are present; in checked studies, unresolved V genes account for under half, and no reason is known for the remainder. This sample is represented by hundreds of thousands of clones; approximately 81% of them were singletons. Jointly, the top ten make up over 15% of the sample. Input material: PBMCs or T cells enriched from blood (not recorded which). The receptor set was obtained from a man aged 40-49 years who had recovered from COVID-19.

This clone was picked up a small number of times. In nucleotides, the CDR3 is TGTGCCAGCAGCTTAACTACAGGGGGCGCAGTCTACGAGCAGTACTTC. It translates to CASSLTTGGAVYEQYF. The V and J genes are TRBV7-2 and TRBJ2-7, with 9 bases that match TRBD1. The trim removed 2 bases at V and 3 bases at J, leaving 8 bases unmatched. Germline CDR1 is SGHTA and CDR2 is FQGNSA. The CDR3 contains 16 residues.

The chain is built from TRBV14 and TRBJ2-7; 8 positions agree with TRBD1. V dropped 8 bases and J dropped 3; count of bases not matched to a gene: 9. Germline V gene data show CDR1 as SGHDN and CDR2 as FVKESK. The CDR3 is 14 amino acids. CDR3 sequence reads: CASYVIQGDYEQYF. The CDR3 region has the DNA TGTGCCAGCTATGTCATACAGGGGGACTACGAGCAGTACTTC.

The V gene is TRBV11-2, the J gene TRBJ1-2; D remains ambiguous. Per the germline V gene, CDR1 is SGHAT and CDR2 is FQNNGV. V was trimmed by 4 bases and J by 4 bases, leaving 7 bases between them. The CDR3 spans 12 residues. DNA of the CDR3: TGTGCCAGCAGCTCGAACAGCTATGGCTACACCTTC. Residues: CASSSNSYGYTF.

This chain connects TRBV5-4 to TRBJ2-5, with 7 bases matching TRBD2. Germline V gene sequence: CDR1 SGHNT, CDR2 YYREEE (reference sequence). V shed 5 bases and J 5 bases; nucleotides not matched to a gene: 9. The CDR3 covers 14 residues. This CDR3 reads CASSPQGGVETQYF. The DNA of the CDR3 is TGTGCCAGCAGTCCTCAGGGAGGGGTGGAGACCCAGTACTTC.

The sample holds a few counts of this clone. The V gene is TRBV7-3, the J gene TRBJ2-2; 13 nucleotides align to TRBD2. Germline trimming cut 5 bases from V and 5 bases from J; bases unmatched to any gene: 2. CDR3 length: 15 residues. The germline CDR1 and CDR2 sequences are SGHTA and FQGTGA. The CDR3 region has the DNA TGTGCCAGCAGCCAGGGACTAGCGGGAACCGGGGAGCTGTTTTTT. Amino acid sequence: CASSQGLAGTGELFF. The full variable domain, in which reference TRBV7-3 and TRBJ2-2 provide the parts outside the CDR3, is GAGVSQTPSNKVTEKGKYVELRCDPISGHTALYWYRQSLGQGPEFLIYFQGTGAADDSGLPNDRFFAVRPEGSVSTLKIQRTERGDSAVYLCASSQGLAGTGELFFGEGSRLTVL.